This T cell receptor beta chain stems from a study of tumor-infiltrating lymphocytes in primary liver carcinoma. Study outcomes and limitations: Top-250-clone fractions were significantly higher in tumors than in blood (p = 0.039).

Germline V CDR1 and CDR2: SQVTM, ANQGSEA. The CDR3 has 14 amino acids. Trimming stripped 4 bases from V and 3 bases from J, with 15 bases between. Extraction of RNA together with DNA used about 17-31 mg of unsorted bulk tissue. The patients, who had chronic HBV infection, were treatment-naive (untreated). The input was about 500 ng total RNA; TCR beta cDNA was made from it with a constant-region primer. Nested multiplex PCR, run for three rounds with slightly modified ARM-PCR, yielded TCR beta libraries. A C-beta reverse primer was combined with TRBV1-TRBV30 forward primers in the first two PCR rounds, and each round had approximately 10 cycles. TCRdb analysed the multiplex PCR reads with MiXCR anew, one entry per CDR3 protein. This repertoire shows around 190,000 distinct CDR3 sequences, around four fifths found once; its top ten account for 18%. Comment on this clonotype: No antigen is known for it.

This sequence originates from a man in his forties or fifties with primary liver carcinoma and hepatitis B virus infection. The specimen sequenced was tumor tissue from primary liver carcinoma. The chain is built from TRBV29-1 and TRBJ2-5; TRBD1 or TRBD2 may be the D gene (5 bases each). The CDR3 is CSVASGTEEETQYF. The CDR3 DNA reads TGCAGCGTTGCTTCCGGGACGGAGGAAGAGACCCAGTACTTC.